This entry lists 27 T cell receptor beta chains sequenced from one sample in a study of identical twins. TCRdb redid the calling of the 5' RACE reads with MiXCR, one entry per CDR3 protein. In the table there are hundreds of thousands of distinct CDR3 sequences, 18% of which are singletons. These data were also filed under a second study, of T cells expressing NK-cell markers.

Sequencing was done on a sample of PBMCs. The receptor set was obtained from a woman between 18 and 29 years old in good health.

The chain uses TRBV20-1 and TRBJ2-7; 10 bases are a match to TRBD2. Germline lookup yields CDR1 DFQATT and CDR2 SNEGSKA (reference sequence). V trimming: 0 bases; J trimming: 6 bases; junction bases outside the gene matches: 5. The CDR3 has 14 residues. The DNA for the CDR3 is TGCAGTGCTAGAGATTCTAGCGGGAGCTCCGAGCAGTACTTC. Amino acids: CSARDSSGSSEQYF.

This chain joins TRBV5-5 and TRBJ2-1, with D perhaps TRBD1 (6 bases). V dropped 4 bases and J dropped 5 bases, with 13 bases sitting between them. Germline V gives CDR1 SGHKS, CDR2 YYEKEE (reference sequence). The CDR3 has 14 residues. The CDR3 coding sequence is TGTGCCAGCAGCCTTAGAACAGGGCACAATGAGCAGTTCTTC. Residues: CASSLRTGHNEQFF.

This chain uses TRBV10-1 with TRBJ2-7; 8 positions match TRBD1. The CDR3 totals 14 residues. CDR1 WNHNN and CDR2 SYGVQD come from the germline V gene (reference sequence). The V segment lost 0 bases and the J segment 2 bases; nucleotides outside the gene matches: 0. CDR3 protein: CASSESDRAYEQYF. In DNA form, the CDR3 reads TGCGCCAGCAGTGAGTCGGACAGGGCCTACGAGCAGTACTTC.

This clonotype was found a few times. This chain connects TRBV5-1 to TRBJ2-1; weak D call: TRBD2 (6 bases). Germline V gene data show CDR1 as SGHRS and CDR2 as YFSETQ. There are 15 residues in the CDR3. The V and J ends lost 1 base and 6 bases respectively, with 14 bases between them. This chain's CDR3 is CASSLFQSAGNEQFF. The CDR3, as DNA: TGCGCCAGCAGCTTGTTTCAGTCAGCGGGCAATGAGCAGTTCTTC.

Many counts were recorded for this clonotype. V and J are TRBV7-9 and TRBJ2-4; D gene unclear. Looked up from germline, CDR1 is SEHNR and CDR2 is FQNEAQ (reference sequence). This CDR3 has 13 residues. The ends were cut back, 6 bases at V and 6 bases at J, with 12 bases in the middle. Written as DNA, the CDR3 is TGTGCCAGCAGACCAAAATCAGGAAACATTCAGTACTTC. Its translation is CASRPKSGNIQYF.

This clonotype appeared a few times. The CDR3 is CASSYSKQGGTQYF. Written as DNA, the CDR3 is TGTGCCAGCAGTTACTCGAAACAGGGGGGTACGCAGTATTTT. The J gene is TRBJ2-3, the V gene TRBV6-5, with TRBD1 matching over 8 bases. Per germline, CDR1 MNHEY and CDR2 SVGAGI. The CDR3 runs 14 residues. The junction had 4 bases not matched to a gene; V was cut back by 0 bases and J by 8 bases.

The chain joins TRBV7-3 to TRBJ2-3; D is undetermined. The CDR3 has 15 amino acids. V dropped 2 bases and J dropped 0 bases, with 9 bases sitting between them. Germline CDR1 is SGHTA and CDR2 is FQGTGA. The DNA of the CDR3 is TGTGCCAGCAGCTTATTGGCCAGGAGCACAGATACGCAGTATTTT. It specifies CASSLLARSTDTQYF.

This clonotype has a handful of counts. CDR3 bases: TGTGCCAGCAGCGCGTGGGGGGGGTTCGGGGAGCTGTTTTTT. Translation gives CASSAWGGFGELFF. The genes are TRBV9 and TRBJ2-2, with 7 bases aligning to TRBD2. This CDR3 has 14 amino acids. Germline values: CDR1 SGDLS, CDR2 YYNGEE. V was clipped by 3 bases and J by 7 bases; unmatched bases: 6.

V usage is TRBV4-1 and J usage is TRBJ2-5; 7 bases are a match to TRBD1. Losses at the gene ends were 0 bases for V and 11 bases for J; bases not matched to a gene: 9. The CDR3 length is 14 residues. Germline CDR1 is MGHRA and CDR2 is YSYEKL. CDR3 sequence reads: CASSQDPPDREQYF. CDR3 bases: TGCGCCAGCAGCCAAGACCCCCCTGACAGGGAGCAGTACTTC.

The chain combines TRBV29-1 with TRBJ1-2, with D hard to call. The ends were cut back, 3 bases at V and 6 bases at J, with 8 bases in the middle. The germline gives CDR1 SQVTM, CDR2 ANQGSEA. CDR3 length: 11 residues. The CDR3 DNA is TGCAGCGTTGATGGGTCTAATGGCTACACCTTC. Translation: CSVDGSNGYTF.

A few counts support this clonotype. This chain links TRBV27 with TRBJ2-4; no reliable D call. V lost 6 bases and J lost 0, with 9 bases in between. Germline assignment: CDR1 MNHEY and CDR2 SMNVEV (reference sequence). The CDR3 sequence is 14 residues long. The CDR3 sequence: CASSPMVAKNIQYF. As DNA, the CDR3 is TGTGCCAGCAGCCCCATGGTAGCCAAAAACATTCAGTACTTC.

This clonotype has just a few counts. The J gene is TRBJ2-3, the V gene TRBV4-1; no definite D call. This CDR3 comprises 15 residues. Germline CDR1 MGHRA, CDR2 YSYEKL. V gave up 1 base and J gave up 0 bases, with 8 bases separating them. CDR3 in amino acids: CASSQASPSTDTQYF. The CDR3 DNA is TGCGCCAGCAGCCAAGCTTCCCCGAGCACAGATACGCAGTATTTT.

As concerns this clonotype: One end of the junction does not line up with germline, which may come from a read error. V is TRBV7-3 and J is TRBJ1-2; no definite D call. This CDR3 has 11 residues. Per germline, CDR1 SGHTA and CDR2 FQGTGA. CDR3 protein: CSPIALYGYTF. For the CDR3, the DNA is TGCTCCCCCATTGCGTTGTATGGCTACACCTTC.

This clonotype appeared a few times. The CDR3 nucleotides read TGTGCCAGCTTTCGAGCGGGAGGGCAAGAGACCCAGTACTTC. This gives the protein CASFRAGGQETQYF. This chain connects TRBV12-3 or TRBV12-4 to TRBJ2-5; 10 bases agree with TRBD2. Trimming at V came to 8 bases and at J to 2 bases, leaving 5 bases not matched to a gene. This CDR3 is built from 14 residues.

This clonotype has more than one count but fewer than ten. This chain uses TRBV15 with TRBJ2-1; the match to TRBD2 covers 7 bases. The J segment lost 5 bases and the V segment lost 1 base, leaving 11 bases of the junction unmatched. This CDR3 has 17 amino acids. Germline CDR1 and CDR2: LNHNV and YYDKDF (reference sequence). This CDR3 reads CATSRGMWREKHNEQFF. The CDR3 DNA follows: TGTGCCACCAGCAGAGGGATGTGGCGGGAGAAACACAATGAGCAGTTCTTC.

V and J are TRBV12-3 or TRBV12-4 and TRBJ1-3, with D uncertain. Trimming took off 6 bases at V and 4 bases at J, with 16 bases between the two ends. This CDR3 is built from 15 residues. The CDR3 loop is CASRPGRKWGNTIYF. The CDR3 DNA is TGTGCCAGCAGACCCGGGCGCAAGTGGGGAAACACCATATATTTT.

The J gene is TRBJ1-1, the V gene TRBV11-1, with 12 positions matching TRBD1. V shed 6 bases and J 4 bases; nucleotides not matched to a gene: 15. The CDR3 extends over 18 amino acids. Germline CDR1 SGHAT, CDR2 FQDESV (reference sequence). The CDR3 region has the DNA TGTGCCAGCAGACCTCCATCGGGGACAGGGGGCGTTGGCACTGAAGCTTTCTTT. Its protein is CASRPPSGTGGVGTEAFF.

V is TRBV29-1 and J is TRBJ2-6; TRBD2 aligns across 7 bases. The CDR3 runs to 17 residues. The V gene's germline CDR1 is SQVTM and CDR2 ANQGSEA. V dropped 4 bases and J dropped 0; count of bases not matched to a gene: 9. The CDR3 protein is CSVAGTGGSSGANVLTF. The CDR3 coding sequence is TGCAGCGTTGCCGGAACTGGCGGGAGCTCTGGGGCCAACGTCCTGACTTTC.

This clonotype was detected only a few times. The V and J genes are TRBV12-3 or TRBV12-4 and TRBJ1-1; no reliable D call. The CDR3 consists of 10 residues. V was clipped by 5 bases and J by 10 bases, with 8 bases between them. The DNA for the CDR3 is TGTGCCAGCAGTACTCTGGGAGCTTTCTTT. Protein: CASSTLGAFF.

In its sample, this clonotype was seen a few times. The chain employs TRBV9 and TRBJ2-1; perhaps TRBD1 as D (5 bases). Trimming left V 0 bases short and J 3 bases short, with 10 bases between. CDR1 SGDLS and CDR2 YYNGEE come from the germline V gene. The CDR3 loop spans 15 amino acids. Here the CDR3 reads CASSVGQGSYNEQFF. CDR3 nucleotides: TGTGCCAGCAGCGTAGGGCAGGGCAGCTACAATGAGCAGTTCTTC.

The CDR3 here is CSGEHNEQFF. The CDR3 coding sequence is TGCAGCGGCGAGCACAATGAGCAGTTCTTC. The chain couples TRBV29-1 to TRBJ2-1; no firm D call. V dropped 7 bases and J dropped 5 bases, with 6 bases sitting between them. CDR1 and CDR2 from the germline V gene are SQVTM and ANQGSEA. CDR3 length equals 10 residues.

The chain carries TRBV11-3 and TRBJ2-1; the match to TRBD2 covers 14 bases. The CDR3 covers 15 residues. Germline V gene sequence: CDR1 SGHNT, CDR2 YENEEA. V lost 1 base and J lost 12; bases outside the gene matches: 5. The CDR3 region is CASSLGLAGGPRQFF. The CDR3 DNA reads TGTGCCAGCAGCTTAGGACTAGCGGGGGGGCCTCGGCAGTTCTTC.

This chain connects TRBV19 to TRBJ1-2, with D unresolved. Germline V CDR1 and CDR2: LNHDA, SQIVND (reference sequence). Trimming took 3 bases from V and 4 from J, leaving 9 bases between them. This CDR3 has 13 residues. The CDR3 nucleotides read TGTGCCAGTAGTATTAACTTATCCTATGGCTACACCTTC. This gives the protein CASSINLSYGYTF. The whole variable domain, remainder taken from reference TRBV19 and TRBJ1-2, is DGGITQSPKYLFRKEGQNVTLSCEQNLNHDAMYWYRQDPGQGLRLIYYSQIVNDFQKGDIAEGYSVSREKKESFPLTVTSAQKNPTAFYLCASSINLSYGYTFGSGTRLTVV.

This chain joins TRBV21-1 and TRBJ1-2; the DNA was not used to check the table's D call, TRBD1. TRBV21-1 is a pseudogene. There are 15 residues in the CDR3. The CDR3 DNA sequence: TGTGCCAGCGGGCTCAAAATCGGGACAAGTTATGGCTACACCTTC. It translates to CASGLKIGTSYGYTF.

This clonotype was seen a handful of times. The rearrangement links TRBV10-3 to TRBJ2-7, with a possible D match to TRBD1 (5 bases). Germline V gene lookup returns CDR1 ENHRY and CDR2 SYGVKD. CDR3 size: 13 residues. The ends were cut back, 4 bases at V and 6 bases at J, with 13 bases in the middle. The CDR3 here is CAISGQSWVEQYF. The CDR3 DNA reads TGTGCCATCAGTGGACAGTCGTGGGTCGAGCAGTACTTC.

This clonotype was observed at least ten times. The rearrangement joins TRBV6-1 to TRBJ1-1; 8 bases match TRBD1. Germline lookup yields CDR1 MNHNS and CDR2 SASEGT. This CDR3 has 15 residues. The V gene end was trimmed by 5 bases and the J gene end by 5 bases; junction bases not matched to a gene: 10. The CDR3 DNA is TGTGCCAGCAGTCGGGACAGGCGGGCAGGTACTGAAGCTTTCTTT. The encoded protein is CASSRDRRAGTEAFF.

This clonotype was seen repeatedly, ten times or more. V and J are TRBV5-5 and TRBJ1-2, with D perhaps TRBD1 (6 bases). This CDR3 contains 15 residues. Germline V gene lookup returns CDR1 SGHKS and CDR2 YYEKEE (reference sequence). Between the trimmed V and J ends, which lost 0 bases and 2 bases, there was a span of 11 bases. In DNA form, the CDR3 reads TGTGCCAGCAGCTTGGCCCCAGGGGAGAACTATGGCTACACCTTC. This gives the protein CASSLAPGENYGYTF.